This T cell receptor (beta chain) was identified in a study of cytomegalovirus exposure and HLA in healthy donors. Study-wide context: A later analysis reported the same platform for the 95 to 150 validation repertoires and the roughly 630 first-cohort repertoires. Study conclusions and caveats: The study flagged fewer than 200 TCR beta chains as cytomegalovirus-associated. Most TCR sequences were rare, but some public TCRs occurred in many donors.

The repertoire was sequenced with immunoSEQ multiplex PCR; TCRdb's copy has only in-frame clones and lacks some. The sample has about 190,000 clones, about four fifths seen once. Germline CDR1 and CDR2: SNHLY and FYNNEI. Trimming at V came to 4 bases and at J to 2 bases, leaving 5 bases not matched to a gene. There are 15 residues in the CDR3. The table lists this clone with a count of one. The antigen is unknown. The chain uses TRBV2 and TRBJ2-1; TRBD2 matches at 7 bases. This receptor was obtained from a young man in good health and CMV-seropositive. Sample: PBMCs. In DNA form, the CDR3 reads TGTGCCAGCAGTGTCCCTAGCGGCCCCTACAATGAGCAGTTCTTC. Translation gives CASSVPSGPYNEQFF.